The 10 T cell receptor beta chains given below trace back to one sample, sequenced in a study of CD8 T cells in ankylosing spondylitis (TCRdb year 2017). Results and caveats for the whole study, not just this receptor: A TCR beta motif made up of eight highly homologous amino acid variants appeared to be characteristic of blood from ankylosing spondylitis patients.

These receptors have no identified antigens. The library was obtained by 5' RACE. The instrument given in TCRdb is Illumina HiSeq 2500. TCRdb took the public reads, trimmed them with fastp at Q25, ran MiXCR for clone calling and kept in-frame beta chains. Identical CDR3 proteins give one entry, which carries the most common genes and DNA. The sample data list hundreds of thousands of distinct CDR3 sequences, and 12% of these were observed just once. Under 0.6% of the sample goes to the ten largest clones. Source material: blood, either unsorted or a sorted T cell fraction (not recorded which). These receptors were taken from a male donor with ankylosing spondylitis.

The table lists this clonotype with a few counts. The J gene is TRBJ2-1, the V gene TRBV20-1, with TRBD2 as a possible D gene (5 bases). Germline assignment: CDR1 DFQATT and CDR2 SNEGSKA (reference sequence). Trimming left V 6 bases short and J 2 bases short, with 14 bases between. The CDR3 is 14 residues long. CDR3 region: CSAGKTTAYNEQFF. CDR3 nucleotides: TGCAGTGCAGGAAAGACTACGGCCTACAATGAGCAGTTCTTC.

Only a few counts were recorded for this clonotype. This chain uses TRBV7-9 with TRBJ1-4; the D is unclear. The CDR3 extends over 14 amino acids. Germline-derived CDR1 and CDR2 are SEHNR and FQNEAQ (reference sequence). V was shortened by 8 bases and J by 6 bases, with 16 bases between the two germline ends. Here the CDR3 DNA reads TGTGCCAGCTCAAGACGGGTGGAGGATGAAAAACTGTTTTTT. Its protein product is CASSRRVEDEKLFF. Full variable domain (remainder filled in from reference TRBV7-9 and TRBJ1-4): DTGVSQNPRHKITKRGQNVTFRCDPISEHNRLYWYRQTLGQGPEFLTYFQNEAQLEKSRLLSDRFSAERPKGSFSTLEIQRTEQGDSAMYLCASSRRVEDEKLFFGSGTQLSVL.

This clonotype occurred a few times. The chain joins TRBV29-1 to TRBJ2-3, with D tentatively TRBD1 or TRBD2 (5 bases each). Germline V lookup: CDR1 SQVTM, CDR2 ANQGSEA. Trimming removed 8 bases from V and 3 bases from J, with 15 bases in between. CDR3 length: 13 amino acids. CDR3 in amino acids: CSSPRDGTDTQYF. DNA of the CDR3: TGCAGCTCACCACGGGACGGGACAGATACGCAGTATTTT.

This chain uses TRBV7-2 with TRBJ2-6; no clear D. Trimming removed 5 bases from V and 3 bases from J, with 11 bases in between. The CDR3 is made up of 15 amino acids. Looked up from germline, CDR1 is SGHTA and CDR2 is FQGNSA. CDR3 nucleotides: TGTGCCAGCAGCCCGTGGGATAATGGGGCCAACGTCCTGACTTTC. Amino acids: CASSPWDNGANVLTF.

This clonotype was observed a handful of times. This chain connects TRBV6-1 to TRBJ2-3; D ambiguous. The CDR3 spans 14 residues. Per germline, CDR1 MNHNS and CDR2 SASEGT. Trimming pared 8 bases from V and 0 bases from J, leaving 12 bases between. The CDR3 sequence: CASPSRRSTDTQYF. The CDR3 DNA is TGTGCCAGCCCCTCCAGACGAAGCACAGATACGCAGTATTTT.

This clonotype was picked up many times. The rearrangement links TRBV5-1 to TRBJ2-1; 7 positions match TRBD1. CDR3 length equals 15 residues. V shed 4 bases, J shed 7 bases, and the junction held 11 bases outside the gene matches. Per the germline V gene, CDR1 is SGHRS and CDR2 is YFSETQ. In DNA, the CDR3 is TGCGCCAGCAGCAGACCGGGACAGACACAGAATGAGCAGTTCTTC. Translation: CASSRPGQTQNEQFF.

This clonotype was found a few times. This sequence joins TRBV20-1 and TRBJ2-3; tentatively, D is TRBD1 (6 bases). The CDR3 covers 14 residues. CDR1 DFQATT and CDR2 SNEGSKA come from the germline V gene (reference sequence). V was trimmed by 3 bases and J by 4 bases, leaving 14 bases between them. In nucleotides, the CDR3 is TGCAGTGCTAGGCACAGGGTCCTGCCAGATACGCAGTATTTT. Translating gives CSARHRVLPDTQYF.

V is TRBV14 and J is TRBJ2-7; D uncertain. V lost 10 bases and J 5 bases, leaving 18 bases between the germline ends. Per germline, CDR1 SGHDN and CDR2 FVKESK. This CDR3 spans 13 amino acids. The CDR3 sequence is CATTTASAHEQYF. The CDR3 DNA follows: TGTGCCACCACCACAGCCTCAGCGCACGAGCAGTACTTC.

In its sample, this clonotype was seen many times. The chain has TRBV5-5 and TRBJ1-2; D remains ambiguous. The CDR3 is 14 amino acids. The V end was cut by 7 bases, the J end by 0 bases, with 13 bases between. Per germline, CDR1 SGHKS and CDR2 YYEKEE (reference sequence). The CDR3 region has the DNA TGTGCCAGCTCCCCTGCAGGAGCTAACTATGGCTACACCTTC. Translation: CASSPAGANYGYTF.

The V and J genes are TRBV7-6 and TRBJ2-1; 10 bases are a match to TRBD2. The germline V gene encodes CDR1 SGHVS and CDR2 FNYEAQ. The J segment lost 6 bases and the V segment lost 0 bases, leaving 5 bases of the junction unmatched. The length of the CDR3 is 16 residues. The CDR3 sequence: CASSLALIAGGNEQFF. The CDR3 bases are TGTGCCAGCAGCTTAGCCCTAATAGCGGGAGGCAATGAGCAGTTCTTC.